This T cell receptor beta chain was retrieved from a study of blood T cells in healthy people across ages (dated by TCRdb to the mid-2010s). Context from the whole study: In model experiments, roughly one uniquely barcoded TCR beta cDNA molecule per two T cells was captured by template switching. Using deep sequencing normalized with unique cDNA molecular identifiers, the study measured how TCR beta repertoire diversity changes with age. The donors were divided into four age groups: young (average approximately 16 years), middle-aged (over 35), aged (around 59) and long-lived (82). To avoid experimental bias, donors of different ages were randomly spread across the sequencing lanes. The study analyzed two additional independent replicas of 1 million unique cDNA reads from the same blood draw for two donors, one aged 18 to 30 and one aged 80 or older.

This clonotype occurred a few times. Its antigen is currently not known. One base away there is no much larger clone; base qualities are not given. The approximately 40 donors, aged 6 to 90 years, were systemically healthy Caucasian individuals from Russia. Each donor gave approximately 9.3 milliliters of peripheral blood, collected into EDTA-treated Vacutainer tubes. Ficoll-Paque density-gradient centrifugation was used to isolate PBMCs, with at least 7 million per sample. Total RNA, at least 5 micrograms per sample, was extracted from PBMCs with Trizol reagent. The percentages of naive CD45RAhigh/CD27high T cells were determined by flow cytometry on a PBMC aliquot from every donor. The CDR3 numbers 16 residues from cysteine through phenylalanine. The kept DNA is CDR3 alone, 48 bases in frame from the first base. The germline V gene sets CDR1 to SGHAT and CDR2 to FQNNGV. V is cut by 1 base and J by 8 bases, and the space between the germline ends is 18 bases.

Broader findings and caveats from the paper: As age increased, observed TCR beta diversity per million T cells dropped in a roughly linear way, and a significant reduction was already evident by age about 40. Estimates of total diversity from one million sequenced T cells were regarded as lower bounds and underestimates. Donor CMV infection status was unknown, potentially confounding age-related changes in expanded clonotypes. Bulk unsorted PBMC profiling prevented conclusive comparison of naive and antigen-experienced compartments. A strong correlation was found between observed TCR beta diversity and the percentage of naive T cells measured by flow cytometry. Compared with the aged group, the long-lived group had more naive CD4+ T cells, fewer expanded clones and increased TCR diversity, suggesting age selection.

Library method: 5' RACE. The data were produced on an Illumina HiSeq 2500. A second PCR of about 6 to 12 cycles was run with a J-beta primer mix and a sample-barcoded 5' primer. A unique molecular identifier was introduced onto each TCR beta cDNA molecule by a template-switch 5' adaptor carrying 12 random nucleotides. Each sample yielded at least 3 million CDR3-containing paired-end reads. The Mint cDNA synthesis kit, primed by a TRBC-specific oligonucleotide, was used to synthesize first-strand cDNA from all RNA. Following uracil-DNA glycosylase treatment, a first 18-cycle PCR with universal primers M1SS and BC2_uni_R was performed on all cDNA. Turning to the authors' computational methods: For normalization, 1 million high-quality reads, each with a distinct molecular identifier, were randomly selected from each sample. Instead of being binned into consensus sequences, reads with shared molecular identifiers were discarded. MiTCR, set to a Q25 quality threshold and the strictest error-elimination algorithm, was used for CDR3 identification, clonotype clustering and error correction. A nonparametric unseen species model with Euler transformation was used to estimate a lower bound on total TCR beta diversity. The raw public data were reprocessed by TCRdb itself: fastp quality trimming at Q25, MiXCR clonotype calling, in-frame beta chains only. All rows with the same CDR3 protein become a single entry with the most common DNA and genes. In this record, the V and J calls reflect TCRdb's handling and not the investigators' own analysis. This sample is represented by about 680,000 distinct CDR3 sequences; approximately 50% of them were singletons. In total, the top ten clones hold approximately 32% of the sample.

This clonotype was obtained from a woman aged 55-75 years in good health. What was sequenced was blood. The sequence is built from TRBV11-2 and TRBJ2-1, and perhaps TRBD2 as D gene, on 5 matching bases. The nucleotides are TGTGCCAGCAGCTTAGGAATAGCGCGAGATAAGGATGAGCAGTTCTTC. Translated, it gives CASSLGIARDKDEQFF.